The source of this T cell receptor (beta chain) is a study of cytomegalovirus exposure and HLA in healthy donors. Study-level information: Early on, a data release was issued that held roughly 80 million unique TCRs from HLA-typed donors. Study findings and constraints: TCR beta chain V- and J-gene trimming was linked, in a later analysis, to a missense variant in DCLRE1C. When analyzed later, the rates of TCR association showed variation by HLA locus, with DRB1 the most and HLA-C the fewest.

With 60 Vbeta and 13 Jbeta primers, the PCR was carried out. Using immunoSEQ multiplex PCR, the repertoire was profiled, and TCRdb retains in-frame clones only, with some absent. The sample lists a few hundred thousand clones, 80% to 95% occurring once. On this clone itself: The target antigen is unknown.

V was pared by 5 bases and J by 4 bases, with 2 bases of the junction left unmatched. Germline-derived CDR1 and CDR2 are SGHAT and FQDESV (reference sequence). The CDR3 loop spans 14 amino acids. This TCR came from a girl aged 2 to 9 in good health and CMV-seronegative. The sample comprised PBMCs. The chain couples TRBV11-1 to TRBJ2-5, with 12 bases lining up with TRBD2. As DNA, the CDR3 is TGTGCCAGCAGCAGACTAGCGGGGGTAGAGACCCAGTACTTC. It specifies CASSRLAGVETQYF. The full variable domain, rest sourced from reference TRBV11-1 and TRBJ2-5, is EAEVAQSPRYKITEKSQAVAFWCDPISGHATLYWYRQILGQGPELLVQFQDESVVDDSQLPKDRFSAERLKGVDSTLKIQPAELGDSAMYLCASSRLAGVETQYFGPGTRLLVL.